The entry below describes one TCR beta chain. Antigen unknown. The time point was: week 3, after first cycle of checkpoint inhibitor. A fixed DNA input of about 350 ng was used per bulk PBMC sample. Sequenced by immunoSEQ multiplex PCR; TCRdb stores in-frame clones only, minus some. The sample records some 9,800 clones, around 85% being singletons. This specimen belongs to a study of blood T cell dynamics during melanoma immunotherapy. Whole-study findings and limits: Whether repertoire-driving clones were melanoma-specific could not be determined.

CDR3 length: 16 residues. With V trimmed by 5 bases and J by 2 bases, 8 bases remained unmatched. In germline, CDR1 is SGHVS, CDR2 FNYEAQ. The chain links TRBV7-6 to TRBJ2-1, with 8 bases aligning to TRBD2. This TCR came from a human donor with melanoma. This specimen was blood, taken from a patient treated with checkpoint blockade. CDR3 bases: TGTGCCAGCAGCAGCCGGGGTAGCGGGACCTACAATGAGCAGTTCTTC. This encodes CASSSRGSGTYNEQFF.